This TCR beta chain was identified during a study of metastatic and nonmetastatic thyroid tumors. Study in general: Where malignant and benign thyroid patients were concerned, repertoires were compared across blood and tumor or nodule tissue. Findings and limits, study-wide: In blood and tumor, TCR beta diversity was reportedly significantly higher in malignant thyroid tumors than in benign nodules.

This clone came up once. The antigen remains unidentified. The V end lost 3 bases, the J end lost 2 bases, and 12 bases lay between the germline ends. Germline V gene sequence: CDR1 SGHAT, CDR2 FQDESV (reference sequence). The CDR3 covers 15 residues. Per the study methods: CDR3 was compared across clinicopathological groups, and the resulting differences were used to build a distant-metastasis classifier for papillary thyroid cancer. MiXCR re-clonotyped the PCR reads for TCRdb. The V and J calls reflect TCRdb's pipeline rather than the authors' work. The table lists about 26,000 clones, more than 25% of them singletons. Each patient came to thyroid surgery without any prior treatment (of any kind).

The TCR originated in a female donor with papillary thyroid cancer or a benign thyroid nodule (not recorded which). Some clones in this sample may be carry-over from other donors' samples. The sequenced sample consisted of blood. The rearrangement joins TRBV11-1 to TRBJ2-3; D call uncertain. The CDR3 DNA is TGTGCCAGCAGCTTCAGCGTACGTGTCACAGATACGCAGTATTTT. Its protein product is CASSFSVRVTDTQYF.